The 4 T cell receptor beta chains given below trace back to one sample, sequenced in a study of shared T cell receptors in the human thymus. Repertoires were generated with immunoSEQ multiplex PCR, while TCRdb's copy carries only in-frame clones and drops some. The table lists over 350,000 clones, about 95% of them singletons, with approximately 0.02% in the top ten. The sequencing sample was made of thymocytes. Every receptor here comes from a human donor.

For this clone: Distinct nucleotide sequences in the sample also encode this CDR3. The CDR3 region has the DNA TGTGCCAGCAGCGCCACAGGGGTTGACACTGAAGCTTTCTTT. It encodes CASSATGVDTEAFF. This chain links TRBV9 with TRBJ1-1; 7 bases are a match to TRBD1. CDR3 size: 14 residues. Germline V CDR1 and CDR2: SGDLS, YYNGEE. The junction had 5 bases not matched to a gene; V was cut back by 3 bases and J by 3 bases.

The chain employs TRBV27 and TRBJ2-5, with TRBD2 matching over 15 bases. The CDR3 has 19 amino acids. Trimming at V came to 3 bases and at J to 3 bases, leaving 11 bases not matched to a gene. Germline V gene sequence: CDR1 MNHEY, CDR2 SMNVEV (reference sequence). The CDR3 here is CASSLRNRTSGRAKETQYF. The CDR3 coding sequence is TGTGCCAGCAGTTTGCGTAATAGGACTAGCGGGAGGGCCAAAGAGACCCAGTACTTC.

CDR3 in DNA: TGTGCCAGCAGAACCGTCGTGGGGCGAACATCTAGCACAGATACGCAGTATTTT. This sequence encodes CASRTVVGRTSSTDTQYF. The genes are TRBV7-2 and TRBJ2-3; a possible D gene is TRBD1 (5 bases). V lost 6 bases and J lost 0, with 22 bases in between. Germline CDR1 and CDR2: SGHTA and FQGNSA. The CDR3 covers 18 residues.

The gene calls are TRBV28 and TRBJ2-2, with TRBD1 identical over 10 bases. Germline V gene sequence: CDR1 MDHEN, CDR2 SYDVKM. The length of the CDR3 is 17 residues. Losses at the gene ends were 4 bases for V and 4 bases for J; bases not matched to a gene: 9. The DNA for the CDR3 is TGTGCCAGCAGTTCCCGGGACAGGGGCCGGGGCACCGGGGAGCTGTTTTTT. Translation: CASSSRDRGRGTGELFF.